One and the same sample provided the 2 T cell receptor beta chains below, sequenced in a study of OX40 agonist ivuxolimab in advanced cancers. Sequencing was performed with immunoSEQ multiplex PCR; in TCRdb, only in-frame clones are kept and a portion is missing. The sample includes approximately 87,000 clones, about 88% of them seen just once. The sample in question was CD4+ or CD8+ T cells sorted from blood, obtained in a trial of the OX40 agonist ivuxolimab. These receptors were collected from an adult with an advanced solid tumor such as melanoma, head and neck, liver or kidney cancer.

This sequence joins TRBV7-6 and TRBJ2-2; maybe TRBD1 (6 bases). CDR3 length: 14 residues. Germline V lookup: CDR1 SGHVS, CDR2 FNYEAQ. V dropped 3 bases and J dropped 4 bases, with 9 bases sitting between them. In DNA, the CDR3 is TGTGCCAGCAGCTTGGGGGCGATCACCGGGGAGCTGTTTTTT. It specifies CASSLGAITGELFF.

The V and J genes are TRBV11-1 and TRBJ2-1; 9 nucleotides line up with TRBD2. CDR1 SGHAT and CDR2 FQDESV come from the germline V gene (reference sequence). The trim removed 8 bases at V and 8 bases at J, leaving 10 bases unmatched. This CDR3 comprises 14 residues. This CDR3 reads CASWGAGGPHEQFF. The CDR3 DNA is TGTGCCAGCTGGGGTGCGGGAGGGCCCCATGAGCAGTTCTTC.